This is a list of T cell receptor beta chains from one sample in a study of shared T cell receptors in the human thymus. Profiled with immunoSEQ multiplex PCR; TCRdb holds only in-frame clones, not every one. In the table there are 600,000 to 900,000 clones, roughly 85% of which are singletons. These data were also reused for a study on human thymus T cells.

The sequencing input was thymocytes. The receptors stem from a girl in the first two years of life with a congenital heart defect. Each CDR3 is given without its conserved first and last residue.

V,J,CDR3
TRBV1,TRBJ2-4,TSSQDGQTKNIQY
TRBV11-1,TRBJ1-1,ASSLSGLPSGNTEAF
TRBV4-1,TRBJ2-3,ASSHAKVSGNSTDTQY
TRBV7-2,TRBJ1-5,ASTPTGVGNQPQH
TRBV27,TRBJ1-4,ASSLSFRGGINEKLF
TRBV7-3,TRBJ1-1,ASTLRSGTGGRTEAF
TRBV29-1,TRBJ1-1,SVQPNTEAF
TRBV10-3,TRBJ1-1,AISETGENTEAF
TRBV9,TRBJ2-1,ASSADLLARDTPWSSYNEQF
TRBV2,TRBJ2-5,ATAPSTGGLQETQY
TRBV19,TRBJ2-2,ASNVRRSGELF
TRBV12-5,TRBJ1-1,ASGLDPESTEAF
TRBV7-9,TRBJ2-7,ASSHTGGTTYEQY
TRBV27,TRBJ2-2,ASSPPGSESTGELF
TRBV7-8,TRBJ1-4,ASSLVSGTGGCFTNEKLF
TRBV6-1,TRBJ2-1,ASSEARRGVENEQF
TRBV5-1,TRBJ1-1,ASSLAGTSLSPEAF
TRBV6-5,TRBJ1-2,ASSTVHREGYT
TRBV6-5,TRBJ1-2,ASSWTGGGYT
TRBV28,TRBJ1-1,ASSEWDRENTEAF
TRBV6-5,TRBJ2-2,ASSYSGGGLTGELF
TRBV5-1,TRBJ1-1,ASSYRTGVNLMNTEAF
TRBV21-1,TRBJ2-7,ATAYEQY
TRBV5-1,TRBJ2-1,ASSLEPGQGHEQF
TRBV25-1,TRBJ1-4,ASSEVGLRVATNEKLF
TRBV6-1,TRBJ1-2,ASSEVRGHSYT
TRBV19,TRBJ1-1,DSRLGSTEAF
TRBV2,TRBJ2-7,ASSDPRGRYEQY
TRBV25-1,TRBJ2-5,ASSEYIRVGETQY
TRBV9,TRBJ1-1,ASSVVPEETEAF
TRBV4-3,TRBJ1-1,ASSQVGTTEAF
TRBV29-1,TRBJ1-1,SVAGAEAF
TRBV28,TRBJ1-1,ASSLRGKNTEAF
TRBV13,TRBJ2-5,ASSSTGWGETQY
TRBV7-9,TRBJ2-5,ASSLDLRGDREETQY
TRBV9,TRBJ1-1,ASSVGWGYTEAF
TRBV5-4,TRBJ2-1,ASSLDEAGATHNEQF
TRBV9,TRBJ1-2,ASRSGQGAYGYT
TRBV5-1,TRBJ1-2,ASSLRAGVANYGYT
TRBV15,TRBJ2-1,ATSRDREGPYNEQF
TRBV30,TRBJ1-2,AWSVLFSLPNYGYT
TRBV7-2,TRBJ1-6,ASSSVNSPLH
TRBV7-2,TRBJ1-2,ASSDNRRQKTNYGYT
TRBV5-1,TRBJ1-3,ASSLAVRDSGNTIY
TRBV28,TRBJ2-1,ASSHQGPQGVHEQF
TRBV28,TRBJ2-5,ASSRIAWERGLVVETQY
TRBV4-3,TRBJ2-3,ASSQTSGGRTDTQY
TRBV7-9,TRBJ1-3,ASSRNRGYDSGNTIY
TRBV25-1,TRBJ1-2,ASSEQFAGGGYT
TRBV27,TRBJ1-1,ASSLGDRGYRTEAF
TRBV29-1,TRBJ1-1,SVETGTGPNTEAF
TRBV5-4,TRBJ2-7,ASSLDSMYEQY
TRBV5-6,TRBJ1-5,ASSLGTGSLSNQPQH
TRBV2,TRBJ1-1,ASSHSNEAF
TRBV4-1,TRBJ1-1,ASSHPGHLHTEAF
TRBV10-2,TRBJ2-7,ATPSGQY
TRBV12-5,TRBJ1-5,ASGFVIGDTPNQPQH